This TCR beta chain was recovered during a study of beta chain features in type 1 diabetes. Study outcomes and limitations: Comparison showed that naive, central memory and Treg TCRB repertoires appeared more similar among patients than among healthy donors. TCRB CDR3s were moderately but significantly shorter in Type 1 diabetes patients in all four CD4+ subsets.

On this clone: Its antigen is as yet unknown.

Sort purity for all populations was recorded as exceeding 98%. Sequenced material consisted of expressed TCRB transcripts (all of the isolated RNA was reverse transcribed). Some clones are missing from TCRdb's copy, which holds only in-frame ones; the method was immunoSEQ multiplex PCR. The data contain about 190,000 clones, 7.8% of them singletons. Sequencing used central memory CD4+ T cells from blood. This clonotype was sampled from a woman aged 40 to 50 with type 1 diabetes.

The CDR3 sequence is CASSPGQGRYGYTF. The CDR3 region has the DNA TGTGCCAGCAGCCCAGGACAGGGCCGCTATGGCTACACCTTC. V gene TRBV27 combines with J gene TRBJ1-2; the match to TRBD1 covers 8 bases. The V gene end was trimmed by 6 bases and the J gene end by 4 bases; junction bases not matched to a gene: 7. From germline, CDR1 is MNHEY and CDR2 SMNVEV (reference sequence). This CDR3 spans 14 amino acids.